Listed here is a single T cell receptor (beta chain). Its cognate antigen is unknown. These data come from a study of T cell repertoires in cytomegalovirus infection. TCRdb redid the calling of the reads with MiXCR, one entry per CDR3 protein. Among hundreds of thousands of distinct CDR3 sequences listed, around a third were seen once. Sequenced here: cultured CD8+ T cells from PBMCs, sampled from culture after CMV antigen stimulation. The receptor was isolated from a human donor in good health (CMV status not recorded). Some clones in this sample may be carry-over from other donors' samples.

CDR3 sequence: CASSLAPAVTDTQYF. CDR3 sequence (DNA): TGTGCCAGCAGCTTAGCGCCCGCGGTCACAGATACGCAGTATTTT. The chain couples TRBV7-8 to TRBJ2-3; D gene unclear. The germline V gene has CDR1 SGHVS and CDR2 FQNEAQ. V lost 0 bases, J lost 2 bases, and 9 bases lay in between. This CDR3 spans 15 amino acids.